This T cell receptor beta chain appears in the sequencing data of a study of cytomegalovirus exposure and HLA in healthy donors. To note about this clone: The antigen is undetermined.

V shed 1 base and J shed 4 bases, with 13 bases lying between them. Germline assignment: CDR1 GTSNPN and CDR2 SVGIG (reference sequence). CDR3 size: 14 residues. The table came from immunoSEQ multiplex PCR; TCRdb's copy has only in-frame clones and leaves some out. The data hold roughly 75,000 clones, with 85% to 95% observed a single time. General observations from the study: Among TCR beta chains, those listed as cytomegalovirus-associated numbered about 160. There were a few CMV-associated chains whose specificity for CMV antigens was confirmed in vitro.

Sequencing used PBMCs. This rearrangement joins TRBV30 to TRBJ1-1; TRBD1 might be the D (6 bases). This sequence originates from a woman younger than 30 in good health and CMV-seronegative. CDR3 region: CAWSETGQITEAFF. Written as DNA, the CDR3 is TGTGCCTGGAGTGAAACGGGACAAATCACTGAAGCTTTCTTT.